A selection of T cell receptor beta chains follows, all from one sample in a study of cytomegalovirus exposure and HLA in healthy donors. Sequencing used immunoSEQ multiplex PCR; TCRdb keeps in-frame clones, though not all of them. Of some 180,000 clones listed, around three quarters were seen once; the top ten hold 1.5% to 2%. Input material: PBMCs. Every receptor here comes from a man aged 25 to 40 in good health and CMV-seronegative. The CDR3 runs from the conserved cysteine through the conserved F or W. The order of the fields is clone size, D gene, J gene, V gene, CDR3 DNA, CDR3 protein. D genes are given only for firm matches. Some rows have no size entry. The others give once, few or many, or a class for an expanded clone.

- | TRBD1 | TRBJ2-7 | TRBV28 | TGTGCCAGCATTTCGAACCTCGGGACAGGGCCCGCGATCGAGCAGTACTTC | CASISNLGTGPAIEQYF
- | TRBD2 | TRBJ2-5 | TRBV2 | TGTGCCAGCAGCGCTGCGGGAGGGCCGGAGACCCAGTACTTC | CASSAAGGPETQYF
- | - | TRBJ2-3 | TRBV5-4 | TGTGCCAGCAGCCGAAGAGGTACAGATACGCAGTATTTT | CASSRRGTDTQYF
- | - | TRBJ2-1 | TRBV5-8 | TGTGCCAGCAGGTGGGGCATCAGGAGTGAGCAGTTCTTC | CASRWGIRSEQFF
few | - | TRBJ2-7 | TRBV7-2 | TGTGCCTCGACGGTGGCGGGAAGGATCCACGAGCAGTACTTC | CASTVAGRIHEQYF
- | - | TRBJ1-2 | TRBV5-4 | TGTGCCGGTTCGGGGGTGGAGGGCTACACCTTC | CAGSGVEGYTF
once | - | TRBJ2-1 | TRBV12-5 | TGTGCTAGTGGGCTACATGAGCAGTTCTTC | CASGLHEQFF
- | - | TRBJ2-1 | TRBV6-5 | TGTGCCAGCAGTTACACACGCAGCTCCTACAATGAGCAGTTCTTC | CASSYTRSSYNEQFF
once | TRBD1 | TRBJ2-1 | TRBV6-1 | TGTGCCAGCTTGGGAAACAGGGGGAAGAACAATGAGCAGTTCTTC | CASLGNRGKNNEQFF
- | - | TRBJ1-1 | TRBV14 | TGTGCCAGCAGCCAACAGGCAGCGAACACTGAAGCTTTCTTT | CASSQQAANTEAFF
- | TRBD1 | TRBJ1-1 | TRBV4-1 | TGCGCCAGCAGCGAAACAGGGGATTTTAAAGCTTTCTTT | CASSETGDFKAFF
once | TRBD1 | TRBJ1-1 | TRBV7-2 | TGTGCCAGCAGCTTAGAGGGGGCCGGGGACACTGAAGCTTTCTTT | CASSLEGAGDTEAFF
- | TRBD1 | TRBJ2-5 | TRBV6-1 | TGTGCCAGCAGTGAGGACAGGGGGCTCCCGTTTAAAGAGACCCAGTACTTC | CASSEDRGLPFKETQYF
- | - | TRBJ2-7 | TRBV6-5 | TGTGCCAGCAGTTACTCCGCGCCGTCCTACGAGCAGTACTTC | CASSYSAPSYEQYF
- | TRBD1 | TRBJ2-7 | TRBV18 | TGTGCCAGCTCGCAACCGGGACAGGGGGCCTACGAGCAGTACTTC | CASSQPGQGAYEQYF
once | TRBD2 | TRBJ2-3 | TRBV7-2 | TGTGCCAGCAGCCTCTCGGCGGGGGGGGGAGATACGCAGTATTTT | CASSLSAGGGDTQYF
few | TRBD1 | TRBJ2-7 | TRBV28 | TGTGCCAGCAGTGAGCCCGGACAGGGCAGCGGCGAGCAGTACTTC | CASSEPGQGSGEQYF
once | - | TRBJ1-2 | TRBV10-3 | TGTGCCATCAGTGAGTCCGGGGGAGGGGACTATGGCTACACCTTC | CAISESGGGDYGYTF
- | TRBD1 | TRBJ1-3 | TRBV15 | TGTGCCACCAGCAGCTGGACAGGGGGTAAACCTGGTGGAAACACCATATATTTT | CATSSWTGGKPGGNTIYF
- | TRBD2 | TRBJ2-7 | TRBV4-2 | TGTGCCAGCAGCCAAGATGGGGCGGCTAGCGGGAGTATTAGCTACGAGCAGTACTTC | CASSQDGAASGSISYEQYF
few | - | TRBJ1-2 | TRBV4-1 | TGCGCCAGCAGCCAAGATGGTGGGGGGGACTATGGCTACACCTTC | CASSQDGGGDYGYTF
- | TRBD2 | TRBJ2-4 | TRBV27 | TGTGCCAGCAGTTTAGGGACTAGCGGGAGCGATCTAGCCAAAAACATTCAGTACTTC | CASSLGTSGSDLAKNIQYF
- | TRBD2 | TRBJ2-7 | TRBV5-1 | TGCGCCAGCAGCTTGGGTTCTAGCGGGGCCGCCTACGAGCAGTACTTC | CASSLGSSGAAYEQYF
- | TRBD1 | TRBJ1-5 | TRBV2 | TGTGCCAGCAGTGACGCGACAGGGGGCAGCAATCAGCCCCAGCATTTT | CASSDATGGSNQPQHF
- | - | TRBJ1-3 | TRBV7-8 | TGTGCCAGCAGCTTTCACTCTGGAAACACCATATATTTT | CASSFHSGNTIYF
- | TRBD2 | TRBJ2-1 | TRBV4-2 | TGTGCCAGCAGCCAATCTGTGCCAGCGGGAGGGGGGAGCTCCTACAATGAGCAGTTCTTC | CASSQSVPAGGGSSYNEQFF
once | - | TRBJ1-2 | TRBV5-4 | TGTGCCAGCAGCCTCGACAGGACGGATGGCTACACCTTC | CASSLDRTDGYTF
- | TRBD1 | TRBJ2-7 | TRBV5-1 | TGCGCCAGCAGCTCGACGGGACAGGGGGTCAGTTTTCACTTC | CASSSTGQGVSFHF
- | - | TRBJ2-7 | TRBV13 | TGTGCCAGCAGCTCCCAGTCCGGGAGTCTCCCCTACGAGCAGTACTTC | CASSSQSGSLPYEQYF
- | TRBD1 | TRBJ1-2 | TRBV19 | TGTGCCAGTAGTATGGATACGGGACAGGGGGTGTCGAGCTACACCTTC | CASSMDTGQGVSSYTF
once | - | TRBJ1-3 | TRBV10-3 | TGTGCCATCAGTGAGTCGGATGAGGCCCGTTTTAACATATATTTT | CAISESDEARFNIYF
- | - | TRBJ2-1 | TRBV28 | TGTGCCAGCAGGGCCCTCAGCTCCTACAATGAGCAGTTCTTC | CASRALSSYNEQFF
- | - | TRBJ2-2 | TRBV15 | TGTGCCACCAGCAGGGTCACGGAGCACACCGGGGAGCTGTTTTTT | CATSRVTEHTGELFF
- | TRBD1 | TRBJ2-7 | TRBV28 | TGTGCCAGCAGACGGGACAGTACCTACGAGCAGTACTTC | CASRRDSTYEQYF
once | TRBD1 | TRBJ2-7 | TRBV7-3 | TGTGCCAGCAGCTTAGGACAGGGGTACTACGAGCAGTACTTC | CASSLGQGYYEQYF
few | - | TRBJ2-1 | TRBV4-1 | TGCGCCAGCAGCCAAGATTTCGGGGGAGTCCGGGGCAATGAGCAGTTCTTC | CASSQDFGGVRGNEQFF
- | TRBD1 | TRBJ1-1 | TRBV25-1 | TGTGCCAGCGGGGGAACAGGGGAGAGCACTGAAGCTTTCTTT | CASGGTGESTEAFF
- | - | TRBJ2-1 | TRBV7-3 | TGTGCCAGCGGAGGCGGGTACTACAATGAGCAGTTCTTC | CASGGGYYNEQFF
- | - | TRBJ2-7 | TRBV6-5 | TGTGCCAGCAGTCGTCAACTAGTCTACGAGCAGTACTTC | CASSRQLVYEQYF
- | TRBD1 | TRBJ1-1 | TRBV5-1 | TGCGCCAGTGGTTGGACAGGGGGGGTCGGGAACACTGAAGCTTTCTTT | CASGWTGGVGNTEAFF
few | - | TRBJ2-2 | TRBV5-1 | TGCGCCAGCAGCTTGGGGGCTGCGAACACCGGGGAGCTGTTTTTT | CASSLGAANTGELFF